This is a list of T cell receptor beta chains from one sample in a study of blood T cell repertoires in COVID-19. Using immunoSEQ multiplex PCR, the repertoire was profiled, and TCRdb retains in-frame clones only, with some absent. The sample lists about 140,000 clones; 75% to 85% were seen once. Sequencing input: peripheral blood. These receptor sequences come from a man in his sixties or seventies who had recovered from COVID-19. Each CDR3 is given without its conserved first and last residue. The D gene is left open where the match is weak.

V	D	CDR3
TRBV30	NA	AWSTGSNQPQH
TRBV6-5	TRBD2	STSGSIYEQY
TRBV27	NA	ASSLEAGSGYT
TRBV6-5	NA	ASGLHRNMNTEAF
TRBV4-1	NA	ASSQVGGGLGAF
TRBV15	TRBD1	ATSTYSDRVEGYT
TRBV11-3	TRBD1	ASSLGFGNGPGGEQY
TRBV20-1	TRBD1	SPTGADTQY
TRBV9	NA	ASSVGGHLNTEAF
TRBV30	TRBD1	AWDWTGGETQY
TRBV2	NA	ASSPLSWNEQF
TRBV2	NA	ASRGSLNYGYT
TRBV30	TRBD2	AGTSLETQY
TRBV7-9	TRBD2	ASSNTLAGVRNEQF
TRBV3-1/TRBV3-2	TRBD2	ASSDIAGVSDTQY